What follows are 5 T cell receptor beta chains derived from one specimen sequenced in a study of vaccination and CD4 T cells after COVID-19 (dated 2022 in TCRdb). The sample's treatment or condition label, decoded: roughly nine-day PBMC culture with coronavirus spike peptide pools or control peptides (ViraFEST assay). Libraries were built with PCR. Reads for this sample came from an Illumina iSeq 100. DNA from cultured CD4+ T cells underwent TCR sequencing with the Oncomine TCR Beta short-read assay at the Johns Hopkins FTIC core. TCRdb took the public reads, trimmed them with fastp at Q25, ran MiXCR for clone calling and kept in-frame beta chains. Entries that share a CDR3 protein sequence are merged under the most common genes and DNA. Within this sample are approximately 21,000 distinct CDR3 sequences, with 60% of them counted one time only. Approximately 9% of the sample lies in the top ten. These receptors' targets are unknown.

The sample here was CD4+ T cells from blood, cultured in vitro, taken after SARS-CoV-2 vaccination. The receptors come from a human donor who had recovered from COVID-19.

The chain recombines TRBV23-1 with TRBJ1-2, with D unclear. TRBV23-1 is treated as an ORF (open reading frame) with a function not yet certain. The CDR3 consists of 11 residues. V gave up 4 bases and J gave up 5 bases, with 5 bases separating them. CDR3 residues: CASSLRYGYTF. CDR3 sequence (DNA): TGCGCCAGCAGTCTAAGGTATGGCTACACCTTC.

The rearrangement links TRBV27 to TRBJ1-4; D unresolved. The CDR3 spans 12 residues. CDR1 and CDR2 (germline): MNHEY, SMNVEV (reference sequence). Between the trimmed V and J ends, which lost 5 bases and 1 base, there was a span of 2 bases. CDR3 in DNA: TGTGCCAGCAGTCGAACTAATGAAAAACTGTTTTTT. Translated, it gives CASSRTNEKLFF. The full variable domain, its missing parts supplied by reference TRBV27 and TRBJ1-4, is EAQVTQNPRYLITVTGKKLTVTCSQNMNHEYMSWYRQDPGLGLRQIYYSMNVEVTDKGDVPEGYKVSRKEKRNFPLILESPSPNQTSLYFCASSRTNEKLFFGSGTQLSVL.

The chain is built from TRBV20-1 and TRBJ2-2; the match to TRBD2 covers 11 bases. The CDR3 is 18 residues long. Germline loops: CDR1 DFQATT, CDR2 SNEGSKA (reference sequence). Trimming cost V 3 bases and J 6 bases; bases outside gene matches: 15. The CDR3 nucleotides are TGCAGTGCTAGTCACCCCTTTAGCGGGGGGGCGGTGTCCGGGGAGCTGTTTTTT. Its translation: CSASHPFSGGAVSGELFF.

The chain couples TRBV6-5 to TRBJ2-3; the D gene is possibly TRBD2 (5 bases). V lost 0 bases and J lost 1, with 5 bases in between. The CDR3 sequence is 14 residues long. Germline V CDR1 and CDR2: MNHEY, SVGAGI. CDR3 protein: CASSYSEGTDTQYF. The CDR3 region has the DNA TGTGCCAGCAGTTACTCGGAGGGCACAGATACGCAGTATTTT.

The J gene is TRBJ2-2, the V gene TRBV19; 7 nucleotides align to TRBD2. V shed 4 bases and J 4 bases; nucleotides not matched to a gene: 9. The CDR3 has 16 amino acids. Germline V gives CDR1 LNHDA, CDR2 SQIVND (reference sequence). CDR3 nucleotides: TGTGCCAGTAGTAAGCTAGCGGAGGGGACCACCGGGGAGCTGTTTTTT. It yields the protein CASSKLAEGTTGELFF.